This paragraph covers one T cell receptor (beta chain) sequence. Its antigen is not known. Profiling relied on immunoSEQ multiplex PCR, and the TCRdb table lists in-frame clones only, not all of them. The data contain approximately 91,000 clones, 80% to 90% of them singletons. From germline, CDR1 is WSHSY and CDR2 SAAADI. The CDR3 runs to 15 residues. V was clipped by 5 bases and J by 7 bases; unmatched bases: 8. The record originates from a study of lymphopenia after photon versus proton radiotherapy. Findings of the study overall: Survival link was tested only in deceased patients; proton benefit remains a possibility.

The sequence was obtained from a man aged 55 to 70 with pancreatic cancer. The material was peripheral blood, obtained from a patient treated with proton-based radiotherapy. The rearrangement uses TRBV10-2 and TRBJ1-6; the match to TRBD1 covers 7 bases. The DNA of the CDR3 is TGCGCCAGCAGTCAACAGGGGACCGACAATTCACCCCTCCACTTT. It codes for CASSQQGTDNSPLHF.